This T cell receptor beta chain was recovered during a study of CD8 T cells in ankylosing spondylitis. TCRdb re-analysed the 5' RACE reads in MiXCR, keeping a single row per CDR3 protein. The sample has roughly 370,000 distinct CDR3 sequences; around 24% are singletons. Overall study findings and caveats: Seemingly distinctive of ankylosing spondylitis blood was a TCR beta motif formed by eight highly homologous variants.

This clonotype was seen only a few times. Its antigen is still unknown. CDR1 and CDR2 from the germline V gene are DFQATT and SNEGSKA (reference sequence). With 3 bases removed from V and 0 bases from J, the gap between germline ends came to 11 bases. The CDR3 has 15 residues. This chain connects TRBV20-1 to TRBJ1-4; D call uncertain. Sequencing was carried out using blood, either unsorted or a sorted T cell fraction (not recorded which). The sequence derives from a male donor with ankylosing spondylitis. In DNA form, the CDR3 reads TGCAGTGCTAGCCCTACCCGAGCAACTAATGAAAAACTGTTTTTT. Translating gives CSASPTRATNEKLFF.